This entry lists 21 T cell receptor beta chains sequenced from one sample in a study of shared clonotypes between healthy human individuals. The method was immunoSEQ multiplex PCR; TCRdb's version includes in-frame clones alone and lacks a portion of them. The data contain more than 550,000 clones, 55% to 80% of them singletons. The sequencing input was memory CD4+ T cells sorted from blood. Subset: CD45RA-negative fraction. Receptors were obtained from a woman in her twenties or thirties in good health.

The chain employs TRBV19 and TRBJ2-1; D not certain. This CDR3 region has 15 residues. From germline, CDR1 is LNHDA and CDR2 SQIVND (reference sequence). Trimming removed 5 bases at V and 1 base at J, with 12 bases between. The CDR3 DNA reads TGTGCCAGTAGTGTGGGTGGCCCTTCCTACAATGAGCAGTTCTTC. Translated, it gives CASSVGGPSYNEQFF.

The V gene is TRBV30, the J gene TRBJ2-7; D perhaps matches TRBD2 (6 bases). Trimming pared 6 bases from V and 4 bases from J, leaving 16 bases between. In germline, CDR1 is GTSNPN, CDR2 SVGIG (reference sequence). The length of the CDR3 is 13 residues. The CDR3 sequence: CACPGEGGYEQYF. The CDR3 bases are TGTGCCTGCCCTGGAGAGGGAGGTTACGAGCAGTACTTC.

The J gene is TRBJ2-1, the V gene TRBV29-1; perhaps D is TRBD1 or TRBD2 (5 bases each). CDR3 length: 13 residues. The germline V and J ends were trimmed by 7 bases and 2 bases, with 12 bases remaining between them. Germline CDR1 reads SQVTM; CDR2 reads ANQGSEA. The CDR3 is CSAGPTTYNEQFF. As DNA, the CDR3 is TGCAGCGCGGGACCAACAACCTACAATGAGCAGTTCTTC.

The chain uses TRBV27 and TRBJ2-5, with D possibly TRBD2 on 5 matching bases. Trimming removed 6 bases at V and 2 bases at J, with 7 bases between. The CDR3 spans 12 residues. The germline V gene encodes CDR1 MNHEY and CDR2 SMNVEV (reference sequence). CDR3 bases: TGTGCCAGCAGACGGGGACAAGAGACCCAGTACTTC. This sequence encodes CASRRGQETQYF.

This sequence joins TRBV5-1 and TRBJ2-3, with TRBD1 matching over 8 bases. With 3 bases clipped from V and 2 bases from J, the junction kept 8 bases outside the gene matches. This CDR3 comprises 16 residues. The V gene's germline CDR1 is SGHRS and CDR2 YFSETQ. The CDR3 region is CASSSRTTGVTDTQYF. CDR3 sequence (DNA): TGCGCCAGCAGCTCGAGGACGACAGGGGTCACAGATACGCAGTATTTT.

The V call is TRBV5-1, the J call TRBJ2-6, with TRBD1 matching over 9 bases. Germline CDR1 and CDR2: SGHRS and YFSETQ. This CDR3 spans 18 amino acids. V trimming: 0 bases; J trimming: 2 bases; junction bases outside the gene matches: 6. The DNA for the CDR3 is TGCGCCAGCAGCTTGGCCGGGACAGGGTTAACTGGGGCCAACGTCCTGACTTTC. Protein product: CASSLAGTGLTGANVLTF.

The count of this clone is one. DNA for the CDR3: TGTGCCAGCAGCTTGGAGGCCTTGACCAATCAGCCCCAGCATTTT. Its protein is CASSLEALTNQPQHF. The gene calls are TRBV7-3 and TRBJ1-5; D is unclear. CDR3 length: 15 residues. Germline V gene data show CDR1 as SGHTA and CDR2 as FQGTGA. V was shortened by 3 bases and J by 3 bases, with 12 bases between the two germline ends.

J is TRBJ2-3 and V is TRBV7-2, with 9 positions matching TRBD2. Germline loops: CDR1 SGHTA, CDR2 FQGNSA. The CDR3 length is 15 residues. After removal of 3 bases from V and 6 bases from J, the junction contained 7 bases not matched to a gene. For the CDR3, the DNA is TGTGCCAGCAGCTTCCTAGCGGGAATCGGGGATACGCAGTATTTT. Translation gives CASSFLAGIGDTQYF.

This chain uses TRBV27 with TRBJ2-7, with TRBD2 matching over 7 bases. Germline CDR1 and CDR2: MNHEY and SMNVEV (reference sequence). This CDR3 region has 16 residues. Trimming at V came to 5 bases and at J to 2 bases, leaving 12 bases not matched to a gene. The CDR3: CASSQITSGITYEQYF. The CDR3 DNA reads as TGTGCCAGCAGTCAGATAACAAGCGGGATTACCTACGAGCAGTACTTC.

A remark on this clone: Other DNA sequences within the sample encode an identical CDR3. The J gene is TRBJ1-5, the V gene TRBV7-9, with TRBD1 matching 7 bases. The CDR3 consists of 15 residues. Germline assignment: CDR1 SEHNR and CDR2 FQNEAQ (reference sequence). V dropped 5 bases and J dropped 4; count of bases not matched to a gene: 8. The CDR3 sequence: CASSLGTVSNQPQHF. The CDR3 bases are TGTGCCAGCAGCCTGGGGACAGTGTCAAATCAGCCCCAGCATTTT.

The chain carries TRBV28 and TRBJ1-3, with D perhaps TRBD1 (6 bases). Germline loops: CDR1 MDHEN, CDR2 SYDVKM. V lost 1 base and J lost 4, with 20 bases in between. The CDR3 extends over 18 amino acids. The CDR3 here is CASSLSPGPWRGGNTIYF. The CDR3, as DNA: TGTGCCAGCAGTTTATCGCCGGGACCGTGGAGGGGGGGAAACACCATATATTTT.

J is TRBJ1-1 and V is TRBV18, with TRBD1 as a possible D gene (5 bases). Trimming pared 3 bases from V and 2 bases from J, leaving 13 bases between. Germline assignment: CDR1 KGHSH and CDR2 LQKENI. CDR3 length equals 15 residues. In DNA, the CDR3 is TGTGCCAGCTCACCGGAAATCCAGGGAAACACTGAAGCTTTCTTT. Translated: CASSPEIQGNTEAFF.

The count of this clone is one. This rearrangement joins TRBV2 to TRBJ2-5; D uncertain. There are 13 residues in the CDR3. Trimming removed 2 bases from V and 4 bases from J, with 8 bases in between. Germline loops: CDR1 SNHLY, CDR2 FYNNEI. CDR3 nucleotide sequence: TGTGCCAGCAGTGAATTTGCGCGAGAGACCCAGTACTTC. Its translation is CASSEFARETQYF.

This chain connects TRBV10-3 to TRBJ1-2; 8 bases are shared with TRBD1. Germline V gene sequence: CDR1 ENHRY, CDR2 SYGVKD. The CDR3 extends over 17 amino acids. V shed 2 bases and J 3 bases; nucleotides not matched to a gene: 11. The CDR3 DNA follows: TGTGCCATCAGTGAGCTCATCAGGGGGCGAGTTGACTATGGCTACACCTTC. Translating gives CAISELIRGRVDYGYTF.

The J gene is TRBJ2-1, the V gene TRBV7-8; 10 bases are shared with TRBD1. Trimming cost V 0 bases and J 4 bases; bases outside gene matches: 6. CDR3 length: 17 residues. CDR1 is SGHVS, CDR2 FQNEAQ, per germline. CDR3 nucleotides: TGTGCCAGCAGCTTAGCCGCCGGGACAGGGGATTACAATGAGCAGTTCTTC. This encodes CASSLAAGTGDYNEQFF.

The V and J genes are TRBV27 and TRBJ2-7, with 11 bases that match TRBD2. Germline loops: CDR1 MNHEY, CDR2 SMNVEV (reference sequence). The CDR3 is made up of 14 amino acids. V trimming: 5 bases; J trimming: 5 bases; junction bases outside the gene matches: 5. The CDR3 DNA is TGTGCCAGCAGTCCTAGCGGGAGGTTCCACGAGCAGTACTTC. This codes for CASSPSGRFHEQYF.

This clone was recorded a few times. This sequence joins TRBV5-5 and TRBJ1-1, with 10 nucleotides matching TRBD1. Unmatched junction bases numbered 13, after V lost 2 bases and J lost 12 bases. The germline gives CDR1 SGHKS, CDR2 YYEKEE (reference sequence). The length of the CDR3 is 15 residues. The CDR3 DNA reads TGTGCCAGCAGCTTAATGTCTAGAGGGACAGGGGATTCTTTCTTT. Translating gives CASSLMSRGTGDSFF.

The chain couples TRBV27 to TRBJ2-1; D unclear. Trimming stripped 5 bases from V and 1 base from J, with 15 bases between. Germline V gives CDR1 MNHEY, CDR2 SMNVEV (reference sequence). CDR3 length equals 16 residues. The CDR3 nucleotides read TGTGCCAGCAGTCCCCGTACGGGCCGTTCCTACAATGAGCAGTTCTTC. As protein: CASSPRTGRSYNEQFF.

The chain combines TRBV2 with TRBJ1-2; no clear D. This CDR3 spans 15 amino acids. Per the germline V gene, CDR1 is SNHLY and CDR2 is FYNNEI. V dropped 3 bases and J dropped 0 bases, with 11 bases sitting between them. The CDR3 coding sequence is TGTGCCAGCAGTGAGATATCCGGATCTAACTATGGCTACACCTTC. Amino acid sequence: CASSEISGSNYGYTF. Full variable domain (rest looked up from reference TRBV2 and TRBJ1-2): EPEVTQTPSHQVTQMGQEVILRCVPISNHLYFYWYRQILGQKVEFLVSFYNNEISEKSEIFDDQFSVERPDGSNFTLKIRSTKLEDSAMYFCASSEISGSNYGYTFGSGTRLTVV.

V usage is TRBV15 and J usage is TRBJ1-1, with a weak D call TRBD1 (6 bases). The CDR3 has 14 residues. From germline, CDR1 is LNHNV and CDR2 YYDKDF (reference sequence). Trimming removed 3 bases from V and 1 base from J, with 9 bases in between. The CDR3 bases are TGTGCCACCAGCAGGCAGACAGGGAACACTGAAGCTTTCTTT. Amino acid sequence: CATSRQTGNTEAFF.

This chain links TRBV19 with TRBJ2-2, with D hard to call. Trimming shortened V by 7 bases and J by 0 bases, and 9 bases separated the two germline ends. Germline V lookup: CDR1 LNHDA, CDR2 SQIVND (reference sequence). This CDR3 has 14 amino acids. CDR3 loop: CASKVQTNTGELFF. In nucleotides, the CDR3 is TGTGCCAGTAAGGTACAGACGAACACCGGGGAGCTGTTTTTT.